Sequencing of this T cell receptor (beta chain) was carried out in a study of cytomegalovirus exposure and HLA in healthy donors. Across the study: There were about 85 million unique TCRs (from HLA-typed donors) in an early data release. Study conclusions and caveats: What a later analysis showed was that several of the most significant clusters appeared linked to common viral pathogens. It was reported in a later analysis that an Asian-associated ancestry cluster showed fewer N-insertions than the approximately 670-donor mean.

The PCR made use of 60 Vbeta and 13 Jbeta primers. The repertoire was sequenced with immunoSEQ multiplex PCR; TCRdb's copy has only in-frame clones and lacks some. The sample has around 190,000 clones, 65% to 80% seen once; the top ten hold about 4.4%. Comments on this clone: Its antigen is not known.

Germline CDR1 and CDR2: LNHDA and SQIVND (reference sequence). The CDR3 spans 13 residues. The germline V and J ends were trimmed by 3 bases and 6 bases, with 11 bases remaining between them. This chain links TRBV19 with TRBJ1-2; TRBD1 is a possible D gene (5 bases). The clonotype originates from a woman between 25 and 40 years old in good health and CMV-seropositive. The specimen sequenced was PBMCs. CDR3 DNA sequence: TGTGCCAGTAGTATCGGAGGGGTAGATGGCTACACCTTC. Its protein is CASSIGGVDGYTF.